This T cell receptor (beta chain) was captured in a study of molecular identifiers for immune sequencing clone quantification. Germline V gene lookup returns CDR1 DFQATT and CDR2 SNEGSKA (reference sequence). The CDR3 consists of 10 residues. TCRdb re-derived calls from the PCR reads in MiXCR, one entry per CDR3 protein. The sample has some 100,000 distinct CDR3 sequences, roughly a third seen once. Material for sequencing was naive CD8+ T cells from blood, with Jurkat cell RNA spiked in. The subset here: FACS-sorted CD8+CD4-CCR7+CD45RA+ naive T cells. The V call is TRBV20-1, the J call TRBJ2-7; D may be TRBD2 (6 bases). The clonotype comes from a human donor in good health. Some libraries in this study had Jurkat cell RNA spiked in. CDR3 DNA sequence: TGCAGCGGCGGGGCCCACGAGCAGTACTTC. Translation gives CSGGAHEQYF.